Sequencing of this T cell receptor beta chain was carried out in a study of blood T cell repertoires in COVID-19. On the study more broadly: Material from acute and convalescent COVID-19 was sourced from the United States, Italy and Spain. Sample material is recorded as cDNA or gDNA derived from T cells, B-cell-depleted T cells, or PBMCs.

This CDR3 spans 15 amino acids. Germline CDR1 reads SGHVS; CDR2 reads FQNEAQ. V gave up 5 bases and J gave up 5 bases, with 15 bases separating them. The repertoire was sequenced with immunoSEQ multiplex PCR; TCRdb's copy has only in-frame clones and lacks some. The sample holds around 300,000 clones, around 87% seen once. Sequencing used PBMCs or T cells enriched from blood (not recorded which). This clonotype was obtained from a young woman who had recovered from COVID-19. This chain uses TRBV7-8 with TRBJ1-4; a possible D gene is TRBD1 (5 bases). In DNA, the CDR3 is TGTGCCAGCAGCCAATCAGGGTTTCTGAATGAAAAACTGTTTTTT. Protein sequence: CASSQSGFLNEKLFF.